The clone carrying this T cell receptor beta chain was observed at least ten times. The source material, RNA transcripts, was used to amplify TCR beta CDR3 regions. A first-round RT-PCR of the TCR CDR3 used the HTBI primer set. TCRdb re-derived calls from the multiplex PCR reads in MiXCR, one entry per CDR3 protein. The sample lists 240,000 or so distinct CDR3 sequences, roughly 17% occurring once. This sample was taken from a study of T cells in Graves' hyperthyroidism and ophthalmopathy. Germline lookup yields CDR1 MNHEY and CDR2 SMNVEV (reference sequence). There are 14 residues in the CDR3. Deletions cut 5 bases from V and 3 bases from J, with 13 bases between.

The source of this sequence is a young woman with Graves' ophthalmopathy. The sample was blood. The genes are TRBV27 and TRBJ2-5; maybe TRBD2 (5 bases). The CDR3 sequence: CASSPDWYKETQYF. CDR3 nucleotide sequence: TGTGCCAGCAGTCCGGACTGGTACAAAGAGACCCAGTACTTC.